This TCR beta chain was identified during a study of CD8+CD57+ T cells in acquired aplastic anemia. In this sample, this clonotype turned up many times. A read error may explain this, as a much larger clone is one base away. TCR beta VDJ combinations and CDR3 sequences were profiled from genomic DNA. Each CDR3 protein is one row after TCRdb ran MiXCR on the reads. Of approximately 45,000 distinct CDR3 sequences in the sample, over 60% were seen once. V dropped 2 bases and J dropped 12 bases, with 16 bases sitting between them. This CDR3 has 13 residues. The germline V gene has CDR1 SGHVS and CDR2 FNYEAQ.

The TCR comes from a human donor in good health, serving as a control. The chain combines TRBV7-6 with TRBJ1-2; tentatively, D is TRBD1 (5 bases). Sequenced input: sorted CD4+, CD8+, or CD8+CD57+ T cells (not recorded which) from PBMCs. The CDR3 protein is CASSLYGAEGHTF. The CDR3 nucleotides are TGTGCCAGCAGCTTATATGGGGCGGAAGGCCACACCTTC.